One sample yielded the 21 T cell receptor beta chains listed below, sequenced in a study of blood T cells in healthy people across ages. It was with a sample-barcoded 5' primer and a J-beta primer mix that a second PCR of roughly 7 to 12 cycles was run. TCRdb independently ran MiXCR on the 5' RACE reads; one entry per CDR3 protein. The sample holds 750,000 to 950,000 distinct CDR3 sequences, approximately 55% seen once. The sample was blood. Source of these receptors: a man older than 75 in good health.

This clonotype was observed a handful of times. V is TRBV20-1 and J is TRBJ1-1; 8 bases agree with TRBD1. Germline V CDR1 and CDR2: DFQATT, SNEGSKA (reference sequence). The V segment lost 3 bases and the J segment 0 bases; nucleotides outside the gene matches: 6. The CDR3 is made up of 15 amino acids. The CDR3 coding sequence is TGCAGTGCTAGTGGACAGGGCGGGATGAACACTGAAGCTTTCTTT. Translated, it gives CSASGQGGMNTEAFF.

V and J are TRBV20-1 and TRBJ2-3; TRBD2 matches 12 bases. Germline trimming cut 2 bases from V and 4 bases from J; bases unmatched to any gene: 4. From germline, CDR1 is DFQATT and CDR2 SNEGSKA (reference sequence). CDR3 length: 15 amino acids. The CDR3: CSARRLAGGPDTQYF. DNA of the CDR3: TGCAGTGCTAGAAGGCTAGCGGGAGGGCCAGATACGCAGTATTTT.

V and J are TRBV28 and TRBJ2-5; 8 positions agree with TRBD2. The V gene's germline CDR1 is MDHEN and CDR2 SYDVKM. This CDR3 has 16 amino acids. The V gene end was trimmed by 3 bases and the J gene end by 5 bases; junction bases not matched to a gene: 11. The CDR3 DNA sequence: TGTGCCAGCAGTTTGCGTCGGTTAGCGGGAAAGGAGACCCAGTACTTC. Translation: CASSLRRLAGKETQYF.

This sequence joins TRBV11-2 and TRBJ1-4; D gene ambiguous. V was pared by 2 bases and J by 7 bases, with 11 bases between. This CDR3 contains 14 residues. The germline V gene encodes CDR1 SGHAT and CDR2 FQNNGV. The CDR3 spells CASSLSRGGEKLFF. The CDR3 DNA reads as TGTGCCAGCAGCTTAAGTCGGGGAGGTGAAAAACTGTTTTTT.

DNA for the CDR3: TGTGCCAGCAGCCAAGCCCTATGGCTAGAGTCGTGGGAGCAGTACTTC. It yields the protein CASSQALWLESWEQYF. The chain couples TRBV14 to TRBJ2-5, with D perhaps TRBD2 (5 bases). This CDR3 comprises 16 residues. Germline V lookup: CDR1 SGHDN, CDR2 FVKESK. Trimming removed 1 base at V and 11 bases at J, with 23 bases between. Looking up the rest from reference TRBV14 and TRBJ2-5 gives the full variable domain: EAGVTQFPSHSVIEKGQTVTLRCDPISGHDNLYWYRRVMGKEIKFLLHFVKESKQDESGMPNNRFLAERTGGTYSTLKVQPAELEDSGVYFCASSQALWLESWEQYFGPGTRLLVL.

This chain connects TRBV6-5 to TRBJ2-7; TRBD1 agrees at 11 bases. V was clipped by 1 base and J by 6 bases; unmatched bases: 5. CDR1 is MNHEY, CDR2 SVGAGI, per germline. The CDR3 runs 15 residues. The CDR3 sequence: CASSYFGQGAGEQYF. CDR3 coding DNA: TGTGCCAGCAGTTACTTTGGACAGGGGGCGGGCGAGCAGTACTTC.

CDR3 in amino acids: CASSEIGGTEAFF. The DNA of the CDR3 is TGTGCCAGCAGTGAAATAGGGGGCACTGAAGCTTTCTTT. The V and J genes are TRBV25-1 and TRBJ1-1; possible D gene TRBD1, 6 bases. This CDR3 has 13 residues. CDR1 is MGHDK, CDR2 SYGVNS, per germline. With 2 bases removed from V and 4 bases from J, the gap between germline ends came to 8 bases.

The CDR3 here is CSVGALQDRSYNEQFF. CDR3 nucleotide sequence: TGCAGCGTGGGGGCCCTCCAGGACAGGTCCTACAATGAGCAGTTCTTC. The V and J genes are TRBV29-1 and TRBJ2-1; 7 bases align to TRBD1. Germline V gene lookup returns CDR1 SQVTM and CDR2 ANQGSEA. The V gene end was trimmed by 6 bases and the J gene end by 1 base; junction bases not matched to a gene: 12. The CDR3 spans 16 residues.

The chain employs TRBV2 and TRBJ2-3; D remains ambiguous. Germline V CDR1 and CDR2: SNHLY, FYNNEI. The CDR3 extends over 13 amino acids. V was trimmed by 4 bases and J by 14 bases, leaving 19 bases between them. As DNA, the CDR3 is TGTGCCAGCAGTGTGGGGTTGCACAGATACGCGTATTTT. The encoded protein is CASSVGLHRYAYF.

This clonotype was recorded only once. This chain uses TRBV5-1 with TRBJ2-1; 9 bases fit TRBD2. Germline-derived CDR1 and CDR2 are SGHRS and YFSETQ. This CDR3 is built from 15 residues. V shed 3 bases and J 5 bases; nucleotides not matched to a gene: 6. This chain's CDR3 is CASSSSGRNNNEQFF. CDR3 in DNA: TGCGCCAGCAGCTCGAGCGGGAGGAATAACAATGAGCAGTTCTTC.

The V call is TRBV7-3, the J call TRBJ1-6, with 11 bases fitting TRBD1. Germline CDR1 and CDR2: SGHTA and FQGTGA. Trimming cost V 0 bases and J 10 bases; bases outside gene matches: 8. CDR3 length: 17 amino acids. The CDR3 sequence: CASSLTPPGTGGSPLHF. CDR3 bases: TGTGCCAGCAGCTTAACCCCCCCCGGGACAGGGGGATCACCCCTCCACTTT. Looking up the rest from reference TRBV7-3 and TRBJ1-6 gives the full variable domain: GAGVSQTPSNKVTEKGKYVELRCDPISGHTALYWYRQSLGQGPEFLIYFQGTGAADDSGLPNDRFFAVRPEGSVSTLKIQRTERGDSAVYLCASSLTPPGTGGSPLHFGNGTRLTVT.

Only a few counts were recorded for this clonotype. This chain uses TRBV5-1 with TRBJ2-7; 10 positions agree with TRBD1. Germline V gene sequence: CDR1 SGHRS, CDR2 YFSETQ. The V segment lost 2 bases and the J segment 2 bases; nucleotides outside the gene matches: 4. The CDR3 is made up of 15 amino acids. CDR3 coding DNA: TGCGCCAGCAGCTTTGGAGGGACAGGGGCCTACGAGCAGTACTTC. Protein sequence: CASSFGGTGAYEQYF.

The chain recombines TRBV7-9 with TRBJ2-7; D is tentatively TRBD1 or TRBD2 (5 bases each). CDR1 is SEHNR and CDR2 is FQNEAQ in the germline V gene (reference sequence). The germline V and J ends were trimmed by 4 bases and 4 bases, with 17 bases remaining between them. This CDR3 spans 15 amino acids. The CDR3 nucleotides are TGTGCCAGCAGCTCGCCGGGACCAGCTCAGTACGAGCAGTACTTC. It codes for CASSSPGPAQYEQYF.

This clonotype has a handful of counts. This chain uses TRBV28 with TRBJ2-7; no reliable D call. Germline CDR1 is MDHEN and CDR2 is SYDVKM. V was shortened by 5 bases and J by 3 bases, with 11 bases between the two germline ends. There are 13 residues in the CDR3. The CDR3 here is CASSVAVNYEQYF. In nucleotides, the CDR3 is TGTGCCAGCAGTGTCGCGGTGAACTACGAGCAGTACTTC.

This chain joins TRBV30 and TRBJ2-7, with D maybe TRBD1 (6 bases). V gave up 7 bases and J gave up 1 base, with 17 bases separating them. Germline CDR1 is GTSNPN and CDR2 is SVGIG (reference sequence). There are 14 residues in the CDR3. CDR3 in amino acids: CAFIPDRGSYEQYF. The CDR3, as DNA: TGTGCCTTCATCCCGGACAGAGGGTCCTACGAGCAGTACTTC.

The chain couples TRBV28 to TRBJ2-3; TRBD2 agrees at 9 bases. The junction had 11 bases not matched to a gene; V was cut back by 2 bases and J by 14 bases. The CDR3 sequence is 14 residues long. Per the germline V gene, CDR1 is MDHEN and CDR2 is SYDVKM. This chain's CDR3 is CASSLGTSRRYAYF. For the CDR3, the DNA is TGTGCCAGCAGTTTAGGGACTAGCCGCAGATACGCGTATTTT. Based on the CDR3 plus reference TRBV28 and TRBJ2-3, the full variable domain is DVKVTQSSRYLVKRTGEKVFLECVQDMDHENMFWYRQDPGLGLRLIYFSYDVKMKEKGDIPEGYSVSREKKERFSLILESASTNQTSMYLCASSLGTSRRYAYFGPGTRLTVL.

This chain links TRBV12-3 or TRBV12-4 with TRBJ2-5; possibly TRBD2 for D (5 bases). Trimming took 6 bases from V and 4 from J, leaving 15 bases between them. The CDR3 runs 14 residues. CDR3 protein: CASSEWTGIETQYF. The CDR3 nucleotides read TGTGCCAGCAGCGAGTGGACCGGGATAGAGACCCAGTACTTC.

The CDR3 protein is CASSSGASGRWSSYEQYF. The CDR3 DNA follows: TGTGCCAGCAGTTCCGGGGCTAGCGGGAGGTGGAGCTCCTACGAGCAGTACTTC. The V and J genes are TRBV6-5 and TRBJ2-7; 11 nucleotides align to TRBD2. The CDR3 consists of 18 residues. J gave up 0 bases and V 4 bases, and 11 bases lay outside the gene matches. CDR1 MNHEY and CDR2 SVGAGI come from the germline V gene.

The J gene is TRBJ1-6, the V gene TRBV4-2, with 9 bases aligning to TRBD1. This CDR3 has 16 residues. Per the germline V gene, CDR1 is LGHNA and CDR2 is YNFKEQ. Trimming removed 1 base from V and 9 bases from J; junction bases left unmatched: 7. CDR3 DNA sequence: TGTGCCAGCAGCCAAGGGACCGGACAGGGGATTTCACCCCTCCACTTT. Translating it yields CASSQGTGQGISPLHF.

The V call is TRBV6-1, the J call TRBJ2-1; D is possibly TRBD1 (5 bases). V shed 6 bases and J shed 5 bases, with 17 bases lying between them. The CDR3 covers 15 residues. The germline V gene has CDR1 MNHNS and CDR2 SASEGT. The CDR3 nucleotides read TGTGCCAGCAGCCCCCGGGCAGGGCTAAACAATGAGCAGTTCTTC. This gives the protein CASSPRAGLNNEQFF.

This rearrangement joins TRBV28 to TRBJ1-6; TRBD1 agrees at 10 bases. The CDR3 is 16 residues long. Germline CDR1 reads MDHEN; CDR2 reads SYDVKM. Germline trimming cut 2 bases from V and 7 bases from J; bases unmatched to any gene: 5. Here the CDR3 DNA reads TGTGCCAGCAGTTTACCTCGGACAGGGGGAAATTCACCCCTCCACTTT. The encoded protein is CASSLPRTGGNSPLHF.